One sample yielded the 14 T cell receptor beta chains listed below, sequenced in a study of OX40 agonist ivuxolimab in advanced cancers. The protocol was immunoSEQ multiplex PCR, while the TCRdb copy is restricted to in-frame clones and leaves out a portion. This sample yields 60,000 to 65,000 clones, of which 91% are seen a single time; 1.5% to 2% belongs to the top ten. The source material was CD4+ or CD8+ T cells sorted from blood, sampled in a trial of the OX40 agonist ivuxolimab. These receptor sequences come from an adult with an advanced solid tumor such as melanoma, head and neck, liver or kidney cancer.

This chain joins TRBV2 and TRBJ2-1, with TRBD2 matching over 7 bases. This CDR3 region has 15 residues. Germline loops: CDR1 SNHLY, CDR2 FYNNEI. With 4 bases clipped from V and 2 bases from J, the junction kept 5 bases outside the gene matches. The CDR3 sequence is CASSVGGGAYNEQFF. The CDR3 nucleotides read TGTGCCAGCAGTGTGGGCGGGGGTGCCTACAATGAGCAGTTCTTC.

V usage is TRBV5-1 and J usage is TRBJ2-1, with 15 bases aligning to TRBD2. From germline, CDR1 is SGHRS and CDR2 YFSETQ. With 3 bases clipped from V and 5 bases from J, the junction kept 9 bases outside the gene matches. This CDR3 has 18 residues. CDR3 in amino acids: CASSSGLAGGLVHNEQFF. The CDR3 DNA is TGCGCCAGCAGCTCCGGACTAGCGGGAGGGCTGGTCCACAATGAGCAGTTCTTC. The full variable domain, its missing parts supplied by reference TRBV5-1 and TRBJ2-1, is KAGVTQTPRYLIKTRGQQVTLSCSPISGHRSVSWYQQTPGQGLQFLFEYFSETQRNKGNFPGRFSGRQFSNSRSEMNVSTLELGDSALYLCASSSGLAGGLVHNEQFFGPGTRLTVL.

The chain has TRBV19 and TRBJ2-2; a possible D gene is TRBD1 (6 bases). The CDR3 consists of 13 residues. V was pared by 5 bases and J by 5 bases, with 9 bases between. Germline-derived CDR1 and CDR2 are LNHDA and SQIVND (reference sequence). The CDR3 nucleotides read TGTGCCAGTAGTGTACAGGGAACCGGGGAGCTGTTTTTT. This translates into CASSVQGTGELFF.

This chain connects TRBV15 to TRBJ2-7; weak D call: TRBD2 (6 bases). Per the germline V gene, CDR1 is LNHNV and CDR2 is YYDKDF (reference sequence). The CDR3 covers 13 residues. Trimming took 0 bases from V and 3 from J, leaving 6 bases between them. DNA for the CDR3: TGTGCCACCAGCAGAGAGGGGGGCTACGAGCAGTACTTC. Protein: CATSREGGYEQYF. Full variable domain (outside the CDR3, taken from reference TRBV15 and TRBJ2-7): DAMVIQNPRYQVTQFGKPVTLSCSQTLNHNVMYWYQQKSSQAPKLLFHYYDKDFNNEADTPDNFQSRRPNTSFCFLDIRSPGLGDTAMYLCATSREGGYEQYFGPGTRLTVT.

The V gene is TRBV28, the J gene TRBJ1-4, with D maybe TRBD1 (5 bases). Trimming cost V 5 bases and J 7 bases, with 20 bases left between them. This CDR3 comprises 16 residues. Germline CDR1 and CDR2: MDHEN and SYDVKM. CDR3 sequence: CASSQIWGRQSEKLFF. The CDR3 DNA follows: TGTGCCAGCAGTCAAATTTGGGGCCGACAGAGTGAAAAACTGTTTTTT.

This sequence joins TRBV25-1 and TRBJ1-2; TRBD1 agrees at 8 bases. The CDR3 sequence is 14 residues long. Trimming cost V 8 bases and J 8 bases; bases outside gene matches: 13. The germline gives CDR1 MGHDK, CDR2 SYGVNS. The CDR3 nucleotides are TGTGCCAGCGGAGGGACAGGTGCTGGAGAAGGCTACACCTTC. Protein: CASGGTGAGEGYTF.

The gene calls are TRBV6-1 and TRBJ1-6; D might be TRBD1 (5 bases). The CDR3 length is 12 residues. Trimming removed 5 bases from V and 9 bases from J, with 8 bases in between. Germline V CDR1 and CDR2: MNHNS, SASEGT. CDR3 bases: TGTGCCAGCAGTCAGGGTGCTTCACCCCTCCACTTT. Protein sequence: CASSQGASPLHF.

CDR3 sequence: CASSLTAQTGTDGYTF. The CDR3 bases are TGTGCCAGCAGCTTAACAGCCCAGACAGGAACGGATGGCTACACCTTC. V usage is TRBV7-3 and J usage is TRBJ1-2; perhaps TRBD1 as D (6 bases). Trimming left V 0 bases short and J 6 bases short, with 17 bases between. Looked up from germline, CDR1 is SGHTA and CDR2 is FQGTGA. The CDR3 is 16 amino acids.

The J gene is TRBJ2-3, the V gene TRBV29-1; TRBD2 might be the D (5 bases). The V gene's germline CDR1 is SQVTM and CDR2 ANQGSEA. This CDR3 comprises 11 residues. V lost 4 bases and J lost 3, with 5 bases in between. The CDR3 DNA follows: TGCAGCGTTGTAGCGACAGATACGCAGTATTTT. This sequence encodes CSVVATDTQYF.

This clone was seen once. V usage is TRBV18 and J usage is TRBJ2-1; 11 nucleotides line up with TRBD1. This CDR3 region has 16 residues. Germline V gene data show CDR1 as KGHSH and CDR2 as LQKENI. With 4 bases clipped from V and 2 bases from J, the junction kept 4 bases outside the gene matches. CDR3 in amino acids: CASSQGQGGPYNEQFF. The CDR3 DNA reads TGTGCCAGCTCACAGGGACAGGGGGGCCCCTACAATGAGCAGTTCTTC.

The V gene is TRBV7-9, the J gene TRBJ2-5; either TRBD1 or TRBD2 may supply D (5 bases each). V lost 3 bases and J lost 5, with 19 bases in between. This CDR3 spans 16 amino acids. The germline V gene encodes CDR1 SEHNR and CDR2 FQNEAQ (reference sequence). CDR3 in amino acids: CASSFYSGTPRETQYF. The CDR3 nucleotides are TGTGCCAGCAGCTTCTACTCCGGGACCCCGAGGGAGACCCAGTACTTC.

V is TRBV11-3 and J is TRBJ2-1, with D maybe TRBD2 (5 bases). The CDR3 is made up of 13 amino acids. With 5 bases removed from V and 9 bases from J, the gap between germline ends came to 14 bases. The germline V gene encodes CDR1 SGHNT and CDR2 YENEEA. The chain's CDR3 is CASSPRLEGEQFF. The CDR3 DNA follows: TGTGCCAGCAGCCCCCGGTTAGAGGGTGAGCAGTTCTTC.

CDR3 bases: TGTGCCAGCAGTGAGAATGACAGGGCGGCCGGGGAGCTGTTTTTT. It codes for CASSENDRAAGELFF. V usage is TRBV6-1 and J usage is TRBJ2-2, with 7 bases lining up with TRBD1. CDR1 is MNHNS, CDR2 SASEGT, per germline. V lost 3 bases and J lost 6; bases outside the gene matches: 7. The CDR3 spans 15 residues.

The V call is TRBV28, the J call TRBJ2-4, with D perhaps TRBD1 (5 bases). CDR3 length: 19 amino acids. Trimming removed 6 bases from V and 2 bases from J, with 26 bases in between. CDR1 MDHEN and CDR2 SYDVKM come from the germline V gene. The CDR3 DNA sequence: TGTGCCAGCAGCCCAATCGGCCCAGGGAAGGGGATGACCAAAAACATTCAGTACTTC. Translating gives CASSPIGPGKGMTKNIQYF.